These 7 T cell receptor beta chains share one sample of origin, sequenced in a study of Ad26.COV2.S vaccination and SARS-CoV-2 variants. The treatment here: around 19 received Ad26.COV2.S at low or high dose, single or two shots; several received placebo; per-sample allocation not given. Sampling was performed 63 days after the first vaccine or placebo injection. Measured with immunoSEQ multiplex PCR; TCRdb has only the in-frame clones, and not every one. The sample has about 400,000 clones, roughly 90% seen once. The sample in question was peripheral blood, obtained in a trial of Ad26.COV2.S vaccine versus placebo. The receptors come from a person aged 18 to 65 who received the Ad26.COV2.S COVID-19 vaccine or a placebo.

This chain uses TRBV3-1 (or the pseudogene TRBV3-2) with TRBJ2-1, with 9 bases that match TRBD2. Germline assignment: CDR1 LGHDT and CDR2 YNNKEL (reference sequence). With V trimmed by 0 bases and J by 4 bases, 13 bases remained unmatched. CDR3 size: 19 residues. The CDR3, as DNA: TGTGCCAGCAGCCAAGATCTTGCTAGCGGGGCCTCTCCTTACAATGAGCAGTTCTTC. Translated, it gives CASSQDLASGASPYNEQFF.

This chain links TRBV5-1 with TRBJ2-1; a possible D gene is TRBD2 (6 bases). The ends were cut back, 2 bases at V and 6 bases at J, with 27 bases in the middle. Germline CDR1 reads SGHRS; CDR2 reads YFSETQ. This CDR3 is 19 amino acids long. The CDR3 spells CASSFYAGSQLGFVNEQFF. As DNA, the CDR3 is TGCGCCAGCAGCTTTTATGCGGGGAGCCAACTAGGCTTTGTCAATGAGCAGTTCTTC.

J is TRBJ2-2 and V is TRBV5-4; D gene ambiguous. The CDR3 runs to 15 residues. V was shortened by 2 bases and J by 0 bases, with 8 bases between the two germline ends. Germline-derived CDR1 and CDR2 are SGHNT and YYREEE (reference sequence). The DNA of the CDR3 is TGTGCCAGCAGCTTAAGGGCAGCGAACACCGGGGAGCTGTTTTTT. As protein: CASSLRAANTGELFF. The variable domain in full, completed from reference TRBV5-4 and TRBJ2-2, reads ETGVTQSPTHLIKTRGQQVTLRCSSQSGHNTVSWYQQALGQGPQFIFQYYREEENGRGNFPPRFSGLQFPNYSSELNVNALELDDSALYLCASSLRAANTGELFFGEGSRLTVL.

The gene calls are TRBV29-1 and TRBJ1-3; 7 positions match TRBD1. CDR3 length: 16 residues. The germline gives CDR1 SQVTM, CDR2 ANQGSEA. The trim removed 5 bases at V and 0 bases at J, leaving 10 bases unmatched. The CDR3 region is CSVKPGTDNSGNTIYF. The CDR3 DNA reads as TGCAGCGTTAAGCCCGGGACAGATAACTCTGGAAACACCATATATTTT. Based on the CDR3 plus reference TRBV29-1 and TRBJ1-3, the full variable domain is SAVISQKPSRDICQRGTSLTIQCQVDSQVTMMFWYRQQPGQSLTLIATANQGSEATYESGFVIDKFPISRPNLTFSTLTVSNMSPEDSSIYLCSVKPGTDNSGNTIYFGEGSWLTVV.

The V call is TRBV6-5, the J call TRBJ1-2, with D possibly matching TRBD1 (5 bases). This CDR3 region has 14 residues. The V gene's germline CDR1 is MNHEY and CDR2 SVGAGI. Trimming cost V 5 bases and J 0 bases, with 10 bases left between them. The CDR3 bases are TGTGCCAGCAGTCCAGGGACGGCTAACTATGGCTACACCTTC. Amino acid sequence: CASSPGTANYGYTF.

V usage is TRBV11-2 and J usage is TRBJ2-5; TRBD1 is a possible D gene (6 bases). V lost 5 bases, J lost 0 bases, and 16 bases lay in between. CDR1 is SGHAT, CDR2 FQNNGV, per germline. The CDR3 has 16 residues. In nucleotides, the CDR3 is TGTGCCAGCAGCCCTAGCCGGGACATAGACCAAGAGACCCAGTACTTC. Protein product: CASSPSRDIDQETQYF.

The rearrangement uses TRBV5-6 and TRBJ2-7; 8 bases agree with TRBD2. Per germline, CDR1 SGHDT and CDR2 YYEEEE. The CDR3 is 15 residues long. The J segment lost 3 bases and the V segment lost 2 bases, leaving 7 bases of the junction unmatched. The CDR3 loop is CASSFPREGIYEQYF. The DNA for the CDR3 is TGTGCCAGCAGCTTCCCCCGGGAGGGGATCTACGAGCAGTACTTC.